Shown below are 15 T cell receptor beta chains from a single sample sequenced in a study of shared clonotypes between healthy human individuals. Generated by immunoSEQ multiplex PCR, the TCRdb table keeps only in-frame clones and is missing some. The sample shows around 2,000,000 clones, 90% to 95% of them seen only once. Sample: naive CD4+ T cells sorted from blood. Subset meaning: CD45RA+ positively selected. The receptors derive from a man in his late teens or twenties in good health.

This chain joins TRBV5-6 and TRBJ2-3; D uncertain. CDR1 is SGHDT, CDR2 YYEEEE, per germline. The CDR3 covers 15 residues. V lost 1 base and J 2 bases, leaving 11 bases between the germline ends. The chain's CDR3 is CASSLRVRYTDTQYF. The CDR3 DNA follows: TGTGCCAGCAGCTTGAGGGTACGATACACAGATACGCAGTATTTT. Using reference TRBV5-6 and TRBJ2-3 for the parts outside the CDR3, the full variable domain is DAGVTQSPTHLIKTRGQQVTLRCSPKSGHDTVSWYQQALGQGPQFIFQYYEEEERQRGNFPDRFSGHQFPNYSSELNVNALLLGDSALYLCASSLRVRYTDTQYFGPGTRLTVL.

This chain uses TRBV5-6 with TRBJ2-1; 10 bases are a match to TRBD1. V lost 3 bases and J lost 3; bases outside the gene matches: 6. CDR3 length: 16 amino acids. Germline assignment: CDR1 SGHDT and CDR2 YYEEEE. This chain's CDR3 is CASSSRDRGGYNEQFF. The CDR3 nucleotides read TGTGCCAGCAGCTCCCGGGACAGGGGAGGCTACAATGAGCAGTTCTTC.

Details on this clone: A read error may account for a junction end that differs from germline. The chain joins TRBV6-5 to TRBJ1-1, with TRBD1 identical over 9 bases. Germline V gene data show CDR1 as MNHEY and CDR2 as SVGAGI. This CDR3 has 15 residues. CDR3 loop: CASRDRQGVGTGAFF. The CDR3 DNA is TGTGCCAGCAGGGACCGACAGGGGGTTGGAACTGGAGCTTTCTTT.

The chain links TRBV5-1 to TRBJ2-7; 10 positions match TRBD2. The CDR3 covers 18 residues. V shed 0 bases, J shed 5 bases, and the junction held 14 bases outside the gene matches. Per germline, CDR1 SGHRS and CDR2 YFSETQ. The CDR3 sequence: CASSLEPSGSSAVDEQYF. In nucleotides, the CDR3 is TGCGCCAGCAGCTTGGAGCCTAGCGGGAGTTCTGCCGTGGACGAGCAGTACTTC.

This clone was recorded once. The V call is TRBV30, the J call TRBJ2-1; tentatively, D is TRBD2 (5 bases). Germline CDR1 GTSNPN, CDR2 SVGIG (reference sequence). The CDR3 has 15 residues. The ends were cut back, 2 bases at V and 0 bases at J, with 11 bases in the middle. This chain's CDR3 is CAWSQDFYSYNEQFF. The CDR3 bases are TGTGCCTGGAGTCAGGACTTCTACTCCTACAATGAGCAGTTCTTC.

The chain is built from TRBV30 and TRBJ1-3; D remains ambiguous. Germline values: CDR1 GTSNPN, CDR2 SVGIG (reference sequence). This CDR3 has 12 residues. The CDR3 DNA sequence: TGTGTCCTGCGGACCTCTGGAAACACCATATATTTT. Its translation is CVLRTSGNTIYF.

This clone was detected ten times or more. Other nucleotide sequences from this sample produce the same CDR3. The chain employs TRBV27 and TRBJ2-7; D uncertain. The CDR3 spans 15 residues. With 1 base removed from V and 1 base from J, the gap between germline ends came to 11 bases. CDR1 MNHEY and CDR2 SMNVEV come from the germline V gene (reference sequence). The CDR3 DNA reads TGTGCCAGCAGTTTATTAGGGCTGGGGTCCTACGAGCAGTACTTC. Its protein is CASSLLGLGSYEQYF.

The chain links TRBV20-1 to TRBJ1-1; D gene ambiguous. The CDR3 is 8 residues long. V was trimmed by 4 bases and J by 11 bases, leaving 5 bases between them. CDR1 is DFQATT, CDR2 SNEGSKA, per germline (reference sequence). CDR3 in amino acids: CSAIGAFF. Here the CDR3 DNA reads TGCAGTGCTATAGGTGCTTTCTTT.

The chain has TRBV5-1 and TRBJ1-2; weak D call: TRBD1 (5 bases). V dropped 7 bases and J dropped 0 bases, with 19 bases sitting between them. CDR1 SGHRS and CDR2 YFSETQ come from the germline V gene. The CDR3 loop spans 16 amino acids. CDR3 DNA sequence: TGCGCCAGCGGAGCGCCCGTTGGGGGAGCTAACTATGGCTACACCTTC. This encodes CASGAPVGGANYGYTF.

CDR3 DNA: TGTGCCAGCAGCTTGTACCTAAGCGGAACAGCTAGCACAGATACGCAGTATTTT. Translated, it gives CASSLYLSGTASTDTQYF. This rearrangement joins TRBV5-6 to TRBJ2-3; D might be TRBD2 (5 bases). The CDR3 length is 18 residues. V was clipped by 1 base and J by 0 bases, with 18 bases between them. Germline assignment: CDR1 SGHDT and CDR2 YYEEEE.

The chain recombines TRBV2 with TRBJ1-5; unclear D gene. Trimming removed 11 bases at V and 5 bases at J, with 7 bases between. CDR1 and CDR2 from the germline V gene are SNHLY and FYNNEI. This CDR3 spans 10 amino acids. The CDR3 DNA is TGTGCCTCCGGGGATCAGCCCCAGCATTTT. Translating it yields CASGDQPQHF.

The V gene is TRBV28, the J gene TRBJ2-2; the match to TRBD1 covers 7 bases. V dropped 4 bases and J dropped 4; count of bases not matched to a gene: 9. The germline V gene has CDR1 MDHEN and CDR2 SYDVKM. The CDR3 is 16 residues long. CDR3 sequence (DNA): TGTGCCAGCAGTTACAAACCTTACAGGGGCACCGGGGAGCTGTTTTTT. Encoded protein: CASSYKPYRGTGELFF.

V gene TRBV18 combines with J gene TRBJ1-1; D is unresolved. Germline CDR1 KGHSH, CDR2 LQKENI. The V end was cut by 0 bases, the J end by 4 bases, with 6 bases between. This CDR3 contains 13 residues. Here the CDR3 reads CASSPPQITEAFF. The CDR3 region has the DNA TGTGCCAGCTCACCACCCCAGATCACTGAAGCTTTCTTT.

The chain recombines TRBV7-8 with TRBJ1-1, with D tentatively TRBD1 (5 bases). From germline, CDR1 is SGHVS and CDR2 FQNEAQ. V was cut by 5 bases and J by 4 bases, with 14 bases left in between. There are 14 residues in the CDR3. CDR3 in DNA: TGTGCCAGCAGCCCTGTTGGGGGAGGCACTGAAGCTTTCTTT. Translation: CASSPVGGGTEAFF.

CDR3 loop: CATGREGIGTGELFF. The CDR3, as DNA: TGTGCCACGGGCCGTGAGGGCATCGGGACCGGGGAGCTGTTTTTT. The J gene is TRBJ2-2, the V gene TRBV15, with D maybe TRBD2 (5 bases). CDR1 and CDR2 from the germline V gene are LNHNV and YYDKDF (reference sequence). Trimming shortened V by 9 bases and J by 5 bases, and 19 bases separated the two germline ends. This CDR3 comprises 15 residues.